One and the same sample provided the 15 T cell receptor beta chains below, sequenced in a study of blood T cell repertoires in COVID-19 (dated by TCRdb to the early 2020s). The library came from the immunoSEQ multiplex PCR assay. TCRdb obtained this table from immuneACCESS and retained in-frame rearrangements with V and J assigned. These tables miss some clones; where compared with another copy, unresolved V genes account for less than half of the shortfall, and the remainder is unexplained. The sample table contains 130,000 to 150,000 clones; only one count was recorded for roughly four fifths of them. The top ten clones comprise 7% to 10% of the sample. Sequences were obtained from PBMCs or T cells enriched from blood (not recorded which). These receptors originate from a man aged 50-60 years who had recovered from COVID-19.

The V call is TRBV29-1, the J call TRBJ1-2; D unclear. The CDR3 extends over 14 amino acids. CDR1 SQVTM and CDR2 ANQGSEA come from the germline V gene. Trimming cost V 2 bases and J 2 bases, with 12 bases left between them. The CDR3 nucleotides are TGCAGCGTTGAAAGGAGGATTTTAAACTATGGCTACACCTTC. Protein sequence: CSVERRILNYGYTF. The variable domain in full, with the rest retrieved from reference TRBV29-1 and TRBJ1-2, is SAVISQKPSRDICQRGTSLTIQCQVDSQVTMMFWYRQQPGQSLTLIATANQGSEATYESGFVIDKFPISRPNLTFSTLTVSNMSPEDSSIYLCSVERRILNYGYTFGSGTRLTVV.

This clone was counted only a few times. The chain couples TRBV28 to TRBJ1-3; D ambiguous. CDR1 is MDHEN, CDR2 SYDVKM, per germline. Trimming took off 3 bases at V and 2 bases at J, with 11 bases between the two ends. CDR3 length: 15 residues. The CDR3 bases are TGTGCCAGCAGTTTCTTAAGGAGAACTGGAAACACCATATATTTT. Its translation: CASSFLRRTGNTIYF.

This CDR3 reads CASSSVDTQYF. The CDR3 DNA reads as TGTGCCAGCTCCTCGGTGGATACGCAGTATTTT. J is TRBJ2-3 and V is TRBV18; D not resolved. The ends were cut back, 6 bases at V and 6 bases at J, with 7 bases in the middle. The germline V gene has CDR1 KGHSH and CDR2 LQKENI. There are 11 residues in the CDR3.

The chain links TRBV10-3 to TRBJ1-2, with D possibly matching TRBD1 (6 bases). Looked up from germline, CDR1 is ENHRY and CDR2 is SYGVKD. This CDR3 region has 13 residues. Between the trimmed V and J ends, which lost 9 bases and 0 bases, there was a span of 11 bases. DNA of the CDR3: TGTGCCATATCCGACAGGACTAACTATGGCTACACCTTC. Translating gives CAISDRTNYGYTF.

This chain joins TRBV6-5 and TRBJ1-1; D ambiguous. V was trimmed by 7 bases and J by 5 bases, leaving 14 bases between them. Per germline, CDR1 MNHEY and CDR2 SVGAGI. CDR3 length: 13 residues. The chain's CDR3 is CASNVPGRTEAFF. In nucleotides, the CDR3 is TGTGCCAGCAATGTTCCGGGGAGGACTGAAGCTTTCTTT.

The chain uses TRBV11-2 and TRBJ1-1; 7 bases agree with TRBD1. V lost 4 bases and J lost 1; bases outside the gene matches: 3. The CDR3 runs 14 residues. Germline V CDR1 and CDR2: SGHAT, FQNNGV. The CDR3 coding sequence is TGTGCCAGCAGCTCGGGACAGTCGAACACTGAAGCTTTCTTT. This encodes CASSSGQSNTEAFF. The full variable domain, with the rest looked up from reference TRBV11-2 and TRBJ1-1, is EAGVAQSPRYKIIEKRQSVAFWCNPISGHATLYWYQQILGQGPKLLIQFQNNGVVDDSQLPKDRFSAERLKGVDSTLKIQPAKLEDSAVYLCASSSGQSNTEAFFGQGTRLTVV.

There are a few counts of this clone. This rearrangement joins TRBV7-9 to TRBJ1-3, with a possible D match to TRBD1 (5 bases). This CDR3 region has 17 residues. Germline-derived CDR1 and CDR2 are SEHNR and FQNEAQ (reference sequence). The V and J ends lost 1 base and 0 bases respectively, with 13 bases between them. The CDR3 is CASSLGQPGHSGNTIYF. The CDR3 DNA follows: TGTGCCAGCAGCTTAGGACAGCCAGGACACTCTGGAAACACCATATATTTT.

The rearrangement joins TRBV24-1 to TRBJ2-3; 12 nucleotides agree with TRBD1. The length of the CDR3 is 16 residues. The J segment lost 4 bases and the V segment lost 2 bases, leaving 3 bases of the junction unmatched. Germline values: CDR1 KGHDR, CDR2 SFDVKD. CDR3 sequence: CATSDSGQGAPDTQYF. CDR3 nucleotides: TGTGCCACCAGTGATTCGGGACAGGGGGCCCCAGATACGCAGTATTTT.

V is TRBV7-2 and J is TRBJ1-2; perhaps TRBD1 as D (5 bases). This CDR3 contains 13 residues. Trimming left V 3 bases short and J 8 bases short, with 13 bases between. Germline CDR1 is SGHTA and CDR2 is FQGNSA. CDR3 DNA: TGTGCCAGCAGCTTCTCGACAGCAAGGGGCTACACCTTC. It translates to CASSFSTARGYTF.

The chain recombines TRBV6-5 with TRBJ2-7, with TRBD1 identical over 7 bases. V shed 6 bases, J shed 8 bases, and the junction held 7 bases outside the gene matches. The CDR3 spans 12 residues. The germline V gene has CDR1 MNHEY and CDR2 SVGAGI. CDR3 sequence reads: CASSADRDQQYF. The CDR3 DNA reads TGTGCCAGCAGCGCAGACAGGGATCAGCAGTACTTC.

The chain links TRBV12-3 or TRBV12-4 to TRBJ1-2; the match to TRBD1 covers 8 bases. The V gene end was trimmed by 2 bases and the J gene end by 6 bases; junction bases not matched to a gene: 2. The CDR3 loop spans 13 amino acids. Here the CDR3 reads CASSLYRGDGYTF. CDR3 in DNA: TGTGCCAGCAGTTTATACAGGGGGGATGGCTACACCTTC.

The rearrangement links TRBV2 to TRBJ1-5; 7 bases are shared with TRBD1. Germline lookup yields CDR1 SNHLY and CDR2 FYNNEI. This CDR3 spans 15 amino acids. The V and J ends lost 6 bases and 0 bases, in that order; junction bases with no gene match: 5. The CDR3 loop is CASRLGQNSNQPQHF. DNA of the CDR3: TGTGCCAGCAGGTTGGGACAGAATAGCAATCAGCCCCAGCATTTT. Together with reference TRBV2 and TRBJ1-5, the CDR3 gives the full variable domain: EPEVTQTPSHQVTQMGQEVILRCVPISNHLYFYWYRQILGQKVEFLVSFYNNEISEKSEIFDDQFSVERPDGSNFTLKIRSTKLEDSAMYFCASRLGQNSNQPQHFGDGTRLSIL.

This chain uses TRBV5-1 with TRBJ1-5; D is ambiguous. In germline, CDR1 is SGHRS, CDR2 YFSETQ. This CDR3 is 15 amino acids long. Trimming took 1 base from V and 7 from J, leaving 15 bases between them. CDR3 residues: CASSLSGERLQPQHF. In DNA, the CDR3 is TGCGCCAGCAGCTTGTCCGGGGAGAGGCTCCAGCCCCAGCATTTT.

V gene TRBV3-1 (or the pseudogene TRBV3-2) combines with J gene TRBJ1-1; D uncertain. V was cut by 3 bases and J by 1 base, with 12 bases left in between. The CDR3 consists of 15 residues. The germline CDR1 and CDR2 sequences are LGHDT and YNNKEL (reference sequence). Here the CDR3 reads CASSHSQAKNTEAFF. The CDR3 bases are TGTGCCAGCAGCCATTCTCAGGCCAAGAACACTGAAGCTTTCTTT.

The chain has TRBV14 and TRBJ1-6; D is unclear. This CDR3 spans 16 amino acids. Germline V gene lookup returns CDR1 SGHDN and CDR2 FVKESK. The V and J ends lost 4 bases and 0 bases respectively, with 10 bases between them. CDR3 in DNA: TGTGCCAGCAGCCCTTCCACCAGCTCCTATAATTCACCCCTCCACTTT. Its protein product is CASSPSTSSYNSPLHF.